The 5 T cell receptor beta chains listed next were all sequenced from one sample in a study of blood T cells in healthy people across ages. A J-beta primer mix and a sample-barcoded 5' primer were used in a second PCR of roughly 6 to 11 cycles. Via MiXCR, TCRdb re-called the 5' RACE reads, giving one row per CDR3 protein. This table has approximately 810,000 distinct CDR3 sequences, more than 25% appearing once. The sequencing input was blood. The receptor set was obtained from a woman of 80 years or more in good health.

This clonotype was seen only a few times. The chain has TRBV7-2 and TRBJ2-2, with 10 nucleotides matching TRBD2. CDR1 and CDR2 from the germline V gene are SGHTA and FQGNSA. The CDR3 sequence is 17 residues long. The V segment lost 5 bases and the J segment 6 bases; nucleotides outside the gene matches: 12. The CDR3 region has the DNA TGTGCCAGCAGCGCCCGACTGAGCGGGGGGGCATCCGGGGAGCTGTTTTTT. Residues: CASSARLSGGASGELFF.

This rearrangement joins TRBV7-2 to TRBJ2-4; D is possibly TRBD2 (5 bases). The end of the DNA is better explained by TRBJ2-7, so the J call may be wrong. The CDR3 consists of 15 residues. Looked up from germline, CDR1 is SGHTA and CDR2 is FQGNSA. CDR3 loop: CASSLGIEGSYEQYF. In nucleotides, the CDR3 is TGTGCCAGCAGCTTAGGGATAGAGGGCTCCTACGAGCAGTACTTC.

The rearrangement joins TRBV5-1 to TRBJ2-7; D possibly corresponds to TRBD1 (6 bases). V shed 0 bases and J shed 3 bases, with 10 bases lying between them. Per germline, CDR1 SGHRS and CDR2 YFSETQ. The CDR3 has 14 amino acids. The CDR3 loop reads CASSLDREYYEQYF. The DNA for the CDR3 is TGCGCCAGCAGCTTGGACAGGGAGTACTACGAGCAGTACTTC.

This clonotype was counted a single time. The V call is TRBV10-3, the J call TRBJ2-1; perhaps TRBD1 as D (5 bases). Per germline, CDR1 ENHRY and CDR2 SYGVKD. Trimming left V 5 bases short and J 0 bases short, with 11 bases between. The CDR3 covers 15 residues. Written as DNA, the CDR3 is TGTGCCATCAGTTCGACAGCCGTCTCCTACAATGAGCAGTTCTTC. Its protein is CAISSTAVSYNEQFF.

The chain joins TRBV10-2 to TRBJ2-1, with 7 bases fitting TRBD2. CDR3 length: 12 amino acids. V was pared by 10 bases and J by 9 bases, with 9 bases of the junction left unmatched. Germline lookup yields CDR1 WSHSY and CDR2 SAAADI. CDR3 in amino acids: CATGGFGGEQFF. The CDR3 region has the DNA TGCGCCACGGGGGGTTTTGGGGGTGAGCAGTTCTTC.